The rows below give T cell receptor beta chains drawn from one sample of a study of shared clonotypes between healthy human individuals. Data came from immunoSEQ multiplex PCR; TCRdb stores just in-frame clones and leaves some out. The sample holds more than 2 million clones, 80% to 95% seen once. Material: naive CD8+ T cells from PBMCs. These receptors originate from a man aged 18 to 29 in good health. Some clones in this sample may be carry-over from other donors' samples. CDR3s leave out the opening cysteine and the closing phenylalanine or tryptophan. Each record gives: CDR3 protein, V gene, J gene.

cdr3_aa: ASSAPGLAGYEQY
v_call: TRBV28
j_call: TRBJ2-7

cdr3_aa: ATEGQENQPQH
v_call: TRBV28
j_call: TRBJ1-5

cdr3_aa: ASSFSPYEQY
v_call: TRBV5-6
j_call: TRBJ2-7

cdr3_aa: ASSSGQGAGQPQH
v_call: TRBV7-9
j_call: TRBJ1-5

cdr3_aa: SVEGAEQY
v_call: TRBV29-1
j_call: TRBJ2-5

cdr3_aa: AISWTAAGTEAF
v_call: TRBV10-3
j_call: TRBJ1-1

cdr3_aa: ASSPRDRKVETQY
v_call: TRBV7-8
j_call: TRBJ2-5

cdr3_aa: ASSPAAGGLDTQY
v_call: TRBV18
j_call: TRBJ2-3

cdr3_aa: AISEVKGGQPQH
v_call: TRBV10-3
j_call: TRBJ1-5

cdr3_aa: ASSPGLAGGTDTQY
v_call: TRBV9
j_call: TRBJ2-3

cdr3_aa: ASSLTTGGWNTEAF
v_call: TRBV28
j_call: TRBJ1-1

cdr3_aa: ASSLEASTFYGYT
v_call: TRBV11-1
j_call: TRBJ1-2

cdr3_aa: ASLLVSGANVLT
v_call: TRBV27
j_call: TRBJ2-6

cdr3_aa: ATAPGQGYEQY
v_call: TRBV10-1
j_call: TRBJ2-7

cdr3_aa: ASSPGRLTNYEQY
v_call: TRBV6-5
j_call: TRBJ2-7

cdr3_aa: ASSYGRTGNEQF
v_call: TRBV6-6
j_call: TRBJ2-1

cdr3_aa: ASSVETGGMPEAF
v_call: TRBV5-5
j_call: TRBJ1-1

cdr3_aa: ASSSGREEY
v_call: TRBV19
j_call: TRBJ2-7

cdr3_aa: ASSFFGSYEQY
v_call: TRBV5-4
j_call: TRBJ2-7

cdr3_aa: ASSLRTGSTYEQY
v_call: TRBV7-9
j_call: TRBJ2-7

cdr3_aa: ASGGRGQGSSGTEAF
v_call: TRBV11-2
j_call: TRBJ1-1

cdr3_aa: SVEEGLRGTEAF
v_call: TRBV29-1
j_call: TRBJ1-1

cdr3_aa: ASSSRTSTDTQY
v_call: TRBV7-9
j_call: TRBJ2-3

cdr3_aa: ASSRQGMANEKLF
v_call: TRBV14
j_call: TRBJ1-4

cdr3_aa: ASSLVDQPQH
v_call: TRBV7-9
j_call: TRBJ1-5

cdr3_aa: ASSVGGRGYEQY
v_call: TRBV9
j_call: TRBJ2-7

cdr3_aa: ASSQDFNWNSYEQY
v_call: TRBV4-1
j_call: TRBJ2-7